This paragraph reports one TCR beta chain. The method was immunoSEQ multiplex PCR; TCRdb's version includes in-frame clones alone and lacks a portion of them. The sample consists of under 850,000 clones, approximately 88% of them appearing once. This entry comes from a study of shared T cell receptors in the human thymus. The germline V gene encodes CDR1 SGHTS and CDR2 YDEGEE. V was pared by 4 bases and J by 5 bases, with 10 bases between. The CDR3 has 13 amino acids. These records were also assigned to another study, of human thymus T cells. That study reports: Among the donors, all were healthy Finnish infants having corrective surgery for congenital heart defects. The study used thymus tissue resected during corrective heart surgery. V and J gene usage appeared biased in thymic and blood repertoires. Related work showed strongly overlapping thymic repertoires across unrelated individuals.

The sequence was collected from a boy less than two years old with a congenital heart defect. Specimen: thymocytes. The chain combines TRBV5-8 with TRBJ1-5, with no clear D. The CDR3 reads CASSPPSYQPQHF. CDR3 nucleotides: TGTGCCAGCAGCCCACCAAGCTATCAGCCCCAGCATTTT.